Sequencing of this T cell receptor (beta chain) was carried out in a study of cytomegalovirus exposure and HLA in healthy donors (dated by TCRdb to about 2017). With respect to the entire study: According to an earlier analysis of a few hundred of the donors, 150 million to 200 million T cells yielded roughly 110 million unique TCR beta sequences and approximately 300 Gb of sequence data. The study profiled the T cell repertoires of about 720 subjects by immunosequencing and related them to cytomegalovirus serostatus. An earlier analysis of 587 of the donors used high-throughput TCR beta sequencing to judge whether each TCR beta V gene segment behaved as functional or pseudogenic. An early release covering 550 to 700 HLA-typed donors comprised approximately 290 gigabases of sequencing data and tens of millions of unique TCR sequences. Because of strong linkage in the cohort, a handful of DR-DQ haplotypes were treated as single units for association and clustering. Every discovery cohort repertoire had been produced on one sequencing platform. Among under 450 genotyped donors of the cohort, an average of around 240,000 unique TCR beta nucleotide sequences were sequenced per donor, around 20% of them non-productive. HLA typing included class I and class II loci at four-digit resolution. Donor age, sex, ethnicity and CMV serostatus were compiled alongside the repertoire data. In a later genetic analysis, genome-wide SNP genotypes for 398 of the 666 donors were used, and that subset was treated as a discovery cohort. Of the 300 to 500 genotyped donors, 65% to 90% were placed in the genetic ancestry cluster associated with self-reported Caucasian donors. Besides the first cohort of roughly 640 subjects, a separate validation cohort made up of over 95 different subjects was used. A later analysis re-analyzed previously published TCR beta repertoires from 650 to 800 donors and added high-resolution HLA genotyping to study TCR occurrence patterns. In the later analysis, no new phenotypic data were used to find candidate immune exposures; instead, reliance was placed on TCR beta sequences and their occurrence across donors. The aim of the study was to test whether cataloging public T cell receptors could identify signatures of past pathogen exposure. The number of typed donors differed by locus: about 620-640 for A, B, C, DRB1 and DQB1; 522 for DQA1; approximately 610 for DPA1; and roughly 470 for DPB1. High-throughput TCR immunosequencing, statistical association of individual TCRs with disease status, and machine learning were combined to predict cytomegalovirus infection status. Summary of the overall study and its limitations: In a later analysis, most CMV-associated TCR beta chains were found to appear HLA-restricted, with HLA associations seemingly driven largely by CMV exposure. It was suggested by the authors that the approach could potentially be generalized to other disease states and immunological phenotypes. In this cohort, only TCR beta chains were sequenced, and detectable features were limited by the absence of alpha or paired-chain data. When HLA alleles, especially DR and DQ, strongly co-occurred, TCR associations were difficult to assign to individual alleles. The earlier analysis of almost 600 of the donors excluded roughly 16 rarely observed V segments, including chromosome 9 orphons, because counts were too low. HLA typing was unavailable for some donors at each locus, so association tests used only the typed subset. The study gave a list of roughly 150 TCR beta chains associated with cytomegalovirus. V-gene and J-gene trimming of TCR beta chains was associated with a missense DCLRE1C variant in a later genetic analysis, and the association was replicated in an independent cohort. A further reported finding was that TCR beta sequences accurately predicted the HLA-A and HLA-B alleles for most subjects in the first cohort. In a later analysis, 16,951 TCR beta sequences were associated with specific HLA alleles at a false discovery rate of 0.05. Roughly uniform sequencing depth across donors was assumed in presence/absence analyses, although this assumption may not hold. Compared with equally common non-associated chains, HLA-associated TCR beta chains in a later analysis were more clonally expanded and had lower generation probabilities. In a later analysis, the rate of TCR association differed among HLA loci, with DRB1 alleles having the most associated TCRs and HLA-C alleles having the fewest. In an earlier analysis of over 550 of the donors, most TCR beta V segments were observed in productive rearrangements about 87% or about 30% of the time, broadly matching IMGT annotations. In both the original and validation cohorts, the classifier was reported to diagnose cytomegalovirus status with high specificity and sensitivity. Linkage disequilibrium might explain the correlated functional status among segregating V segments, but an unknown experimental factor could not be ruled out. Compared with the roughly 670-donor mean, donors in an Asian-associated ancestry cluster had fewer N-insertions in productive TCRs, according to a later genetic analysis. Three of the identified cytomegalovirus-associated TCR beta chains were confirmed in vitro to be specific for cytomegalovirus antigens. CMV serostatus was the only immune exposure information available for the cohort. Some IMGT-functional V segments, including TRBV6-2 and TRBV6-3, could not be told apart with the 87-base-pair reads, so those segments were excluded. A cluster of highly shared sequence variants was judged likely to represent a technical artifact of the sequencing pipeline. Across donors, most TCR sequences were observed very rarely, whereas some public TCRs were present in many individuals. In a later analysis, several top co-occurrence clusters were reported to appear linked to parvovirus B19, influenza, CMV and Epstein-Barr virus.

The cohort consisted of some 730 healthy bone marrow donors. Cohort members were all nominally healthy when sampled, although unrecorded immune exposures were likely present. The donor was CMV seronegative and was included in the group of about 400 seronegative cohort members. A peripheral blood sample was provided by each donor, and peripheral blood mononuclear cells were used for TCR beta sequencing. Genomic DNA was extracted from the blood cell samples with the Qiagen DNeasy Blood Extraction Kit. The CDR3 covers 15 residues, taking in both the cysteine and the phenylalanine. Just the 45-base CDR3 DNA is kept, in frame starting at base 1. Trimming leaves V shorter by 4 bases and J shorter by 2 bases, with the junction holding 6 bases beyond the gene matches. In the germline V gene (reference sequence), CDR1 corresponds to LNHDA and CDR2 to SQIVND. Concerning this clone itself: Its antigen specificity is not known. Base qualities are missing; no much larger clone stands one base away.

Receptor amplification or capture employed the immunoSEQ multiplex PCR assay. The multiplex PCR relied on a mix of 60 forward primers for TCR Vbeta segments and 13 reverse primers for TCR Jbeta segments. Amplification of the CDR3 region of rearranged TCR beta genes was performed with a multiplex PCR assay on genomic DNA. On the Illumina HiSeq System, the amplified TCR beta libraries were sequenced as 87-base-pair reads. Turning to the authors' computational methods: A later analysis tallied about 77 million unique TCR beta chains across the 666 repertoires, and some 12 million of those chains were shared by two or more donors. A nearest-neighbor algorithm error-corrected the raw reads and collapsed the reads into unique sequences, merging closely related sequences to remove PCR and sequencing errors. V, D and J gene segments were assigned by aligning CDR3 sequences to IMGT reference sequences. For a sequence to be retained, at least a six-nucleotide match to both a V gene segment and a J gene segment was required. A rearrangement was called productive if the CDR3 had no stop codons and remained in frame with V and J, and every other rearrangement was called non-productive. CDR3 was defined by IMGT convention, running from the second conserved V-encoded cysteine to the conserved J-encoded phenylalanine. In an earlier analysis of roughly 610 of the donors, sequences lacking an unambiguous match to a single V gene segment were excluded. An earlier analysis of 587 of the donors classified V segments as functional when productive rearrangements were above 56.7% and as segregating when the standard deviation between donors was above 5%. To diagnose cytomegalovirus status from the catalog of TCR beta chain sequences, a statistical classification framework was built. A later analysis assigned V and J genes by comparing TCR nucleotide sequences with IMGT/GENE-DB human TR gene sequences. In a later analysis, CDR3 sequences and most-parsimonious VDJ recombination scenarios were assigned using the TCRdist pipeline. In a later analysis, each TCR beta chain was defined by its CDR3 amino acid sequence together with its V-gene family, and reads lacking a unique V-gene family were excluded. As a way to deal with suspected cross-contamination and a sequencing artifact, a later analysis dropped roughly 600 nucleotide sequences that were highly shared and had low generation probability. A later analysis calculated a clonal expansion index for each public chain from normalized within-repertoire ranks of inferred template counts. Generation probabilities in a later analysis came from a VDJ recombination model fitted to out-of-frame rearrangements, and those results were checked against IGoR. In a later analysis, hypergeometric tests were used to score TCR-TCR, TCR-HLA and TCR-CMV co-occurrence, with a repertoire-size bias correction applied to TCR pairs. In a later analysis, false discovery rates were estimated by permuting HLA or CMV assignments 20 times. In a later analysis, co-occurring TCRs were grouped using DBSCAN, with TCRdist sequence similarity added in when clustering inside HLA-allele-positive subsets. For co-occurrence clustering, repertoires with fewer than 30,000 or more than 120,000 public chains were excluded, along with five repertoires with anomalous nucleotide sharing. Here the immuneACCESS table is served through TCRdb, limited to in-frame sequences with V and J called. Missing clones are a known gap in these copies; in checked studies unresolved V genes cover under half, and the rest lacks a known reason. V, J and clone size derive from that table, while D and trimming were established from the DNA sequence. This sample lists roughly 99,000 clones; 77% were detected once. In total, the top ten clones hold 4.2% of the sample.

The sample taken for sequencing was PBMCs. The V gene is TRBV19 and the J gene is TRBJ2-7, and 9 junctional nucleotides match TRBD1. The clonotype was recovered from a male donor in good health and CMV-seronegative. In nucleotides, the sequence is TGTGCCAGTAGTACCTCCGGGACAGGGCCCTACGAGCAGTACTTC. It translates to CASSTSGTGPYEQYF.